The clone carrying this T cell receptor beta chain appeared a few times. TCRdb processed the 5' RACE reads anew with MiXCR; each CDR3 protein has one entry. The sample records roughly 52,000 distinct CDR3 sequences, roughly 15% being singletons. Germline V lookup: CDR1 MDHEN, CDR2 SYDVKM. This CDR3 is built from 14 residues. V gave up 9 bases and J gave up 0 bases, with 12 bases separating them. The chain uses TRBV28 and TRBJ1-3, with a possible D match to TRBD1 (5 bases). This sequence was found in a female donor with breast cancer. Sequenced input: naive CD4+ T cells sorted from blood. Subset meaning: naive CD4+ T cells, CD4+CD45RA+CD25-. In DNA form, the CDR3 reads TGTGCCAGACTACAGGAGAACTCTGGAAACACCATATATTTT. Translated, it gives CARLQENSGNTIYF.